This TCR beta chain is from a study of T cell repertoires in cytomegalovirus infection. About the research overall: An indication of both CMV infection and matching HLA type came from public TCR beta signatures. Broader study findings: Cumulative public TCR beta family frequency identified carriers of CMV plus the relevant HLA. Dominating the ex vivo response were HLA-C-restricted CMV-specific TCR beta clonotypes.

There are 12 residues in the CDR3. Trimming stripped 1 base from V and 4 bases from J, with 4 bases between. Germline V gene sequence: CDR1 SGHTA, CDR2 FQGNSA. This clonotype was detected ten times or more. Its antigen is still unknown. TCRdb analysed the reads with MiXCR anew, one entry per CDR3 protein. Of roughly 300,000 distinct CDR3 sequences in the sample, about 23% were seen once. The chain couples TRBV7-2 to TRBJ1-2, with D unclear. Sequencing was carried out using PBMCs. The source is a human donor in good health (CMV status not recorded). Some clones in this sample may be carry-over from other donors' samples. The CDR3 DNA follows: TGTGCCAGCAGCTTAGGGGGCTATGGCTACACCTTC. This gives the protein CASSLGGYGYTF.